This TCR beta chain is drawn from a study of blood T cell repertoires in COVID-19. Repertoires were generated with immunoSEQ multiplex PCR, while TCRdb's copy carries only in-frame clones and drops some. This table holds 65,000 to 75,000 clones, about 84% found once. Specimen: peripheral blood. This receptor was taken from a human donor in a cohort sampled during active COVID-19.

The CDR3 DNA reads TGTGCCTGGAGTGTACATGGGGCCAATCAGCCCCAGCATTTT. Protein sequence: CAWSVHGANQPQHF. J is TRBJ1-5 and V is TRBV30; tentative D call: TRBD1 (5 bases). Trimming left V 0 bases short and J 3 bases short, with 9 bases between. Germline assignment: CDR1 GTSNPN and CDR2 SVGIG (reference sequence). CDR3 length: 14 residues.